This T cell receptor beta chain was captured in a study of blood T cell repertoires in COVID-19. Study information: COVID-19 samples collected from the United States, Italy and Spain covered acute and convalescent phases. The analysed material was cDNA or gDNA that came from T cells, B-cell-depleted T cells, or PBMCs.

Germline-derived CDR1 and CDR2 are MNHEY and SVGAGI. The CDR3 totals 13 residues. V shed 8 bases, J shed 6 bases, and the junction held 9 bases outside the gene matches. Some clones are missing from TCRdb's copy, which holds only in-frame ones; the method was immunoSEQ multiplex PCR. The repertoire holds 270,000 or so clones, roughly 87% seen once, with 13% in the top ten. This TCR was sampled from a human donor in a cohort sampled during active COVID-19. Sequencing was carried out using peripheral blood. The V call is TRBV6-5, the J call TRBJ2-7; 8 bases align to TRBD2. The CDR3 DNA sequence: TGTGCCAGCGCGCCGGGACTAGTAGCCGAGCAGTACTTC. It encodes CASAPGLVAEQYF.